This T cell receptor (beta chain) was captured in a study of cytomegalovirus exposure and HLA in healthy donors. Amplification used 60 Vbeta primers and 13 Jbeta primers. Here immunoSEQ multiplex PCR was the method, and the copy in TCRdb shows in-frame clones only, minus some. Among about 160,000 clones, under 85% were seen once, and the ten largest hold roughly 1.4%. This clone was detected once. Its specificity is not known. V was cut by 4 bases and J by 4 bases, with 5 bases left in between. The V gene's germline CDR1 is LGHNT and CDR2 FRNRAP. This CDR3 is 11 amino acids long. Study-level results: Earlier analysis looked at TCR beta V segments, and most were productive about 87% or about 30% of the time. Among the most significant clusters, several appeared linked to common viral pathogens in a later analysis.

The chain couples TRBV12-5 to TRBJ2-7; D is unclear. The sequence derives from a woman aged 25 to 39 in good health and CMV-seronegative. The source material was PBMCs. CDR3 in amino acids: CASGSTYEQYF. In nucleotides, the CDR3 is TGTGCTAGTGGTTCCACATACGAGCAGTACTTC.